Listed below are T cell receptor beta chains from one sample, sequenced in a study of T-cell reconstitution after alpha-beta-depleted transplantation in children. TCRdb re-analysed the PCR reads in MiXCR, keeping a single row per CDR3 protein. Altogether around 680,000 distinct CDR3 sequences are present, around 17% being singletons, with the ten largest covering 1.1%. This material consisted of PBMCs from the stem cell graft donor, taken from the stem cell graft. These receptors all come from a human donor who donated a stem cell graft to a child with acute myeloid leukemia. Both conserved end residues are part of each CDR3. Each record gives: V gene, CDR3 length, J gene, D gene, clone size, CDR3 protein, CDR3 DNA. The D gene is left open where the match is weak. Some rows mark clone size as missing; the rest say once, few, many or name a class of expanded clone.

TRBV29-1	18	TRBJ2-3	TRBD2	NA	CSVAPGATSEFDTDTQYF	TGCAGCGTTGCCCCGGGTGCGACTAGCGAATTCGACACAGATACGCAGTATTTT
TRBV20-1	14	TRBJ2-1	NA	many	CSALDWEKNNEQFF	TGCAGTGCCCTGGATTGGGAGAAAAACAATGAGCAGTTCTTC
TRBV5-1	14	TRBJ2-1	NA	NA	CASSPAGGSNEQFF	TGCGCCAGCAGCCCGGCCGGGGGTTCGAATGAGCAGTTCTTC
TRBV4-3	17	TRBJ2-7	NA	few	CASSQDSRGRTSYEQYF	TGCGCCAGCAGCCAAGATTCTCGGGGCCGTACTTCCTACGAGCAGTACTTC
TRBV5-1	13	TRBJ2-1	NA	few	CASSLQGSGEQFF	TGCGCCAGCAGCTTACAGGGTAGCGGTGAGCAGTTCTTC
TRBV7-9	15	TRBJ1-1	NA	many	CASSLAGRMNTEAFF	TGTGCCAGCAGCTTAGCGGGCAGGATGAACACTGAAGCTTTCTTT
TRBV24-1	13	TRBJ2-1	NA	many	CATSDQDSLGEFF	TGTGCCACCAGTGACCAGGACTCCCTTGGGGAGTTCTTC
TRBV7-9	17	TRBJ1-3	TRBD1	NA	CASSLGLRGISGNTIYF	TGTGCCAGCAGCTTAGGTCTCAGGGGGATCTCTGGAAACACCATATATTTT
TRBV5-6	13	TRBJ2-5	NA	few	CASSIGTSETQYF	TGTGCCAGCAGCATCGGGACATCGGAGACCCAGTACTTC
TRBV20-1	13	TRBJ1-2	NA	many	CSARVSGNYGYTF	TGCAGTGCTAGAGTATCCGGGAACTATGGCTACACCTTC
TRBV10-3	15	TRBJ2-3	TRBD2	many	CAIRGLAGPTDTQYF	TGTGCCATCAGAGGACTAGCGGGGCCCACAGATACGCAGTATTTT
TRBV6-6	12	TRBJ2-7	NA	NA	CASSGIAYEQYF	TGTGCCAGCAGTGGTATAGCCTACGAGCAGTACTTC
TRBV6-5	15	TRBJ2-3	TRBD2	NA	CASNFPRGGTDTQYF	TGTGCCAGCAATTTTCCGCGGGGGGGCACAGATACGCAGTATTTT
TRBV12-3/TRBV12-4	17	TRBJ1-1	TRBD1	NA	CASSSRTGGLKNTEAFF	TGTGCCAGCAGTTCGAGGACAGGGGGGCTAAAGAACACTGAAGCTTTCTTT
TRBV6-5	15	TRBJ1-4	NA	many	CASSWGTGNNEKLFF	TGTGCCAGCAGTTGGGGCACAGGGAATAATGAAAAACTGTTTTTT
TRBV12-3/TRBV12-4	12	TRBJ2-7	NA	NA	CASTDSHYEQYF	TGTGCCAGCACGGACAGCCACTACGAGCAGTACTTC
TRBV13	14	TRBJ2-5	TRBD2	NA	CASSSLAGVETQYF	TGTGCCAGCAGCTCACTAGCGGGGGTTGAGACCCAGTACTTC
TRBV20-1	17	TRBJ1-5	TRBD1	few	CSVKAGQGRGSNQPQHF	TGCAGTGTAAAAGCGGGACAGGGCCGGGGAAGCAATCAGCCCCAGCATTTT
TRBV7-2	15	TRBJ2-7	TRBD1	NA	CASSYRTGSNYEQYF	TGTGCCAGCAGCTACCGGACAGGGAGTAACTACGAGCAGTACTTC
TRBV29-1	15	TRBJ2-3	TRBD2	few	CSVNPGLAAPDTQYF	TGCAGCGTTAACCCGGGACTAGCGGCGCCAGATACGCAGTATTTT
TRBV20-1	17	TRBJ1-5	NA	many	CSARDQRTTYSNQPQHF	TGCAGTGCTAGAGATCAAAGGACAACTTATAGCAATCAGCCCCAGCATTTT